One sample yielded the 10 T cell receptor beta chains listed below, sequenced in a study of T-cell memory formation after mild COVID-19. Each CDR3 protein gets one entry after TCRdb re-called the 5' RACE reads with MiXCR. The table has about 470,000 distinct CDR3 sequences, 15% to 20% seen once. Sequencing input: PBMCs or a T cell subset sorted from them (not recorded which). Source of these receptors: an adult woman who had mild COVID-19 (a few samples of this study predate the infection). Cell type and time point are not known.

This clonotype appeared a few times. The chain recombines TRBV3-1 with TRBJ2-7, with D perhaps being TRBD1 or TRBD2 (7 bases each). CDR1 and CDR2 (germline): LGHDT, YNNKEL (reference sequence). This CDR3 is 15 amino acids long. V lost 4 bases and J lost 2, with 15 bases in between. The CDR3 DNA is TGTGCCAGCAGCCGAGATCAGGGGGGGACCTACGAGCAGTACTTC. This sequence encodes CASSRDQGGTYEQYF.

This clonotype was seen a handful of times. CDR3 coding DNA: TGCGCCAGCAGCTTGGAAGGACGGAGCAATCAGCCCCAGCATTTT. This translates into CASSLEGRSNQPQHF. The chain is built from TRBV5-1 and TRBJ1-5; D gene uncertain. Germline CDR1 SGHRS, CDR2 YFSETQ. The CDR3 extends over 15 amino acids. The V end was cut by 0 bases, the J end by 1 base, with 8 bases between.

This chain joins TRBV24-1 and TRBJ2-7, with 7 bases aligning to TRBD2. Germline CDR1 is KGHDR and CDR2 is SFDVKD. The CDR3 is 15 residues long. V lost 3 bases to trimming and J lost 5 bases; unmatched junction nucleotides: 9. CDR3 nucleotide sequence: TGTGCCACCAGTGATCGGAGTAGCGGGCACCACGAGCAGTACTTC. It translates to CATSDRSSGHHEQYF.

This clonotype was counted between two and nine times. The chain combines TRBV20-1 with TRBJ1-2; no clear D. Germline lookup yields CDR1 DFQATT and CDR2 SNEGSKA (reference sequence). The CDR3 totals 12 residues. V shed 3 bases and J shed 8 bases, with 13 bases lying between them. The CDR3 region has the DNA TGCAGTGCTAGTGACCGGGCTATGGGCTACACCTTC. It is translated as CSASDRAMGYTF.

J is TRBJ1-2 and V is TRBV29-1; TRBD1 matches at 8 bases. Trimming cost V 3 bases and J 2 bases; bases outside gene matches: 5. The CDR3 runs 14 residues. The germline CDR1 and CDR2 sequences are SQVTM and ANQGSEA. The DNA for the CDR3 is TGCAGCGTTGATGGGGGGACAGGAAACTATGGCTACACCTTC. Its protein is CSVDGGTGNYGYTF.

This clonotype was seen many times. This sequence joins TRBV20-1 and TRBJ1-2; no firm D call. V was trimmed by 3 bases and J by 4 bases, leaving 18 bases between them. Germline V CDR1 and CDR2: DFQATT, SNEGSKA (reference sequence). CDR3 length: 15 amino acids. CDR3: CSASSHAVSGYGYTF. The DNA of the CDR3 is TGCAGTGCTAGCTCCCATGCCGTGTCAGGCTATGGCTACACCTTC.

V gene TRBV7-9 combines with J gene TRBJ1-4; D is ambiguous. The CDR3 has 14 amino acids. Germline V CDR1 and CDR2: SEHNR, FQNEAQ (reference sequence). Trimming left V 5 bases short and J 8 bases short, with 15 bases between. The CDR3 DNA follows: TGTGCCAGCAGCGCAAGTCACCGGCCGGAAAAACTGTTTTTT. It specifies CASSASHRPEKLFF.

This clonotype has a handful of counts. The rearrangement joins TRBV20-1 to TRBJ2-3, with TRBD2 identical over 8 bases. After removal of 2 bases from V and 2 bases from J, the junction contained 6 bases not matched to a gene. Looked up from germline, CDR1 is DFQATT and CDR2 is SNEGSKA (reference sequence). This CDR3 comprises 15 residues. CDR3 protein: CSARHVAGPTDTQYF. In nucleotides, the CDR3 is TGCAGTGCTAGACATGTAGCGGGACCCACAGATACGCAGTATTTT.

This chain connects TRBV27 to TRBJ1-1; D possibly corresponds to TRBD1 (6 bases). This CDR3 region has 15 residues. The ends were cut back, 6 bases at V and 4 bases at J, with 18 bases in the middle. Germline V gene sequence: CDR1 MNHEY, CDR2 SMNVEV (reference sequence). The CDR3 region is CASRDSLDRFTEAFF. The DNA of the CDR3 is TGTGCCAGCAGGGACAGCCTCGATCGATTCACTGAAGCTTTCTTT.

V is TRBV29-1 and J is TRBJ1-2; D remains unclear. Trimming shortened V by 1 base and J by 0 bases, and 9 bases separated the two germline ends. Germline loops: CDR1 SQVTM, CDR2 ANQGSEA. This CDR3 has 14 residues. CDR3 sequence (DNA): TGCAGCGTTGAAGTGGTCAGTACTAACTATGGCTACACCTTC. This gives the protein CSVEVVSTNYGYTF.